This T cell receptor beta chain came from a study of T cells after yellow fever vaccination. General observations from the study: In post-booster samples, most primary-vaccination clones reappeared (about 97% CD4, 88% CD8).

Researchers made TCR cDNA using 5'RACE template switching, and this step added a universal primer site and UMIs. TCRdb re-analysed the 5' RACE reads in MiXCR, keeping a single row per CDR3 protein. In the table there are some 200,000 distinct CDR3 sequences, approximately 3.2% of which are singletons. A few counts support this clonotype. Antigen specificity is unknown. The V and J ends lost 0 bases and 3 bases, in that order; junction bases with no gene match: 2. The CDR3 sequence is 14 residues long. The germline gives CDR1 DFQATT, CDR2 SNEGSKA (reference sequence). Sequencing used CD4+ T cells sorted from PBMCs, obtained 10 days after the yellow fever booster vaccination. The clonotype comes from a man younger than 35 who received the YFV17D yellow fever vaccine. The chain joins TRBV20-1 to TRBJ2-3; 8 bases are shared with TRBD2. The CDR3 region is CSARDPGGTDTQYF. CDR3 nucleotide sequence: TGCAGTGCTAGAGATCCGGGGGGGACAGATACGCAGTATTTT.